One sample yielded the 15 T cell receptor beta chains listed below, sequenced in a study of PD-1 blockade in mismatch repair-deficient tumors. Clones were read by immunoSEQ multiplex PCR, and TCRdb kept only the in-frame ones, dropping some. The sample has more than 30,000 clones, approximately 81% seen once. The starting material was peripheral blood, obtained about 76 weeks after starting pembrolizumab. These receptors were obtained from an adult with mismatch repair-deficient cancer.

The gene calls are TRBV7-3 and TRBJ1-2; TRBD1 agrees at 7 bases. Germline assignment: CDR1 SGHTA and CDR2 FQGTGA. Trimming removed 5 bases from V and 7 bases from J; junction bases left unmatched: 13. The CDR3 extends over 15 amino acids. CDR3 bases: TGTGCCAGCAGCCAGGGAGGGGGCAGGGAGGCTGGCTACACCTTC. Translating gives CASSQGGGREAGYTF.

The chain couples TRBV18 to TRBJ2-2; D possibly corresponds to TRBD1 (6 bases). The V and J ends lost 4 bases and 6 bases respectively, with 12 bases between them. The CDR3 has 14 residues. CDR1 is KGHSH and CDR2 is LQKENI in the germline V gene. The CDR3: CASSQIQGSGELFF. Written as DNA, the CDR3 is TGTGCCAGCTCACAAATACAGGGCTCCGGGGAGCTGTTTTTT. The whole variable domain, filled in from reference TRBV18 and TRBJ2-2, reads NAGVMQNPRHLVRRRGQEARLRCSPMKGHSHVYWYRQLPEEGLKFMVYLQKENIIDESGMPKERFSAEFPKEGPSILRIQQVVRGDSAAYFCASSQIQGSGELFFGEGSRLTVL.

V gene TRBV5-4 combines with J gene TRBJ2-3; unclear D gene. Germline V gene data show CDR1 as SGHNT and CDR2 as YYREEE (reference sequence). CDR3 length: 14 amino acids. V lost 0 bases, J lost 0 bases, and 5 bases lay in between. The CDR3 coding sequence is TGTGCCAGCAGCTTGGCCCGAAGCACAGATACGCAGTATTTT. It yields the protein CASSLARSTDTQYF.

This clone was picked up one time. The chain combines TRBV5-6 with TRBJ2-7, with D perhaps matching TRBD1 (6 bases). Germline loops: CDR1 SGHDT, CDR2 YYEEEE. Trimming pared 1 base from V and 4 bases from J, leaving 15 bases between. This CDR3 has 15 residues. DNA for the CDR3: TGTGCCAGCAGCTTGTTTACAGGGACCATTTACGAGCAGTACTTC. Encoded protein: CASSLFTGTIYEQYF. The full variable domain, in which reference TRBV5-6 and TRBJ2-7 provide the parts outside the CDR3, is DAGVTQSPTHLIKTRGQQVTLRCSPKSGHDTVSWYQQALGQGPQFIFQYYEEEERQRGNFPDRFSGHQFPNYSSELNVNALLLGDSALYLCASSLFTGTIYEQYFGPGTRLTVT.

V is TRBV4-2 and J is TRBJ1-1; D uncertain. The length of the CDR3 is 13 residues. The V and J ends lost 0 bases and 6 bases respectively, with 8 bases between them. Germline assignment: CDR1 LGHNA and CDR2 YNFKEQ. The CDR3 is CASSQDPDAEAFF. CDR3 bases: TGTGCCAGCAGCCAAGATCCGGACGCTGAAGCTTTCTTT.

CDR3 sequence: CASSQTPANEKLFF. For the CDR3, the DNA is TGTGCCAGCAGTCAAACCCCCGCTAATGAAAAACTGTTTTTT. V gene TRBV11-3 combines with J gene TRBJ1-4; unclear D gene. Deletions cut 6 bases from V and 3 bases from J, with 11 bases between. CDR1 SGHNT and CDR2 YENEEA come from the germline V gene. The CDR3 loop spans 14 amino acids. Supplemented by reference TRBV11-3 and TRBJ1-4, the full variable domain reads EAGVVQSPRYKIIEKKQPVAFWCNPISGHNTLYWYLQNLGQGPELLIRYENEEAVDDSQLPKDRFSAERLKGVDSTLKIQPAELGDSAVYLCASSQTPANEKLFFGSGTQLSVL.

The gene calls are TRBV25-1 and TRBJ1-3, with a weak D call TRBD1 (6 bases). The CDR3 extends over 17 amino acids. Trimming pared 3 bases from V and 0 bases from J, leaving 15 bases between. Germline-derived CDR1 and CDR2 are MGHDK and SYGVNS. CDR3 bases: TGTGCCAGCAGTGACCCCGGACAGAAGAGCTCTGGAAACACCATATATTTT. This encodes CASSDPGQKSSGNTIYF.

The chain recombines TRBV6-6 with TRBJ1-3; the D is unclear. The germline V and J ends were trimmed by 7 bases and 5 bases, with 9 bases remaining between them. The V gene's germline CDR1 is MNHNY and CDR2 SVGAGI (reference sequence). CDR3 length equals 12 residues. The CDR3 nucleotides are TGTGCCAGCAACCGTGAGAGAAACACCATATATTTT. Its translation: CASNRERNTIYF.

There are a few counts of this clone. The gene calls are TRBV10-3 and TRBJ1-2; D unclear. Germline V lookup: CDR1 ENHRY, CDR2 SYGVKD. The V gene lost 4 bases and the J gene lost 4 bases, with 10 bases spanning the gap. The CDR3 sequence is 13 residues long. The CDR3 bases are TGTGCCATCAGTGGTGCACGGACCTATGGCTACACCTTC. It yields the protein CAISGARTYGYTF.

CDR3 region: CASSLGLINTDTQYF. The DNA for the CDR3 is TGTGCCAGCAGCTTAGGACTGATTAACACAGATACGCAGTATTTT. The V call is TRBV7-3, the J call TRBJ2-3; TRBD2 is a possible D gene (5 bases). The V and J ends lost 2 bases and 2 bases respectively, with 11 bases between them. From germline, CDR1 is SGHTA and CDR2 FQGTGA. CDR3 length: 15 amino acids. Based on the CDR3 plus reference TRBV7-3 and TRBJ2-3, the full variable domain is GAGVSQTPSNKVTEKGKYVELRCDPISGHTALYWYRQSLGQGPEFLIYFQGTGAADDSGLPNDRFFAVRPEGSVSTLKIQRTERGDSAVYLCASSLGLINTDTQYFGPGTRLTVL.

The CDR3 region is CASSWTSGANTGELFF. In nucleotides, the CDR3 is TGTGCCAGCAGCTGGACTAGCGGCGCGAACACCGGGGAGCTGTTTTTT. The V gene is TRBV7-3, the J gene TRBJ2-2, with 10 bases matching TRBD2. The CDR3 contains 16 residues. Germline-derived CDR1 and CDR2 are SGHTA and FQGTGA. V shed 4 bases, J shed 0 bases, and the junction held 2 bases outside the gene matches.

The chain joins TRBV25-1 to TRBJ2-7, with D unclear. V was cut by 3 bases and J by 0 bases, with 9 bases left in between. From germline, CDR1 is MGHDK and CDR2 SYGVNS. The CDR3 length is 14 residues. The CDR3 nucleotides are TGTGCCAGCAGTGAGGACGTTGCCTCCTACGAGCAGTACTTC. Translating it yields CASSEDVASYEQYF.

The V call is TRBV11-2, the J call TRBJ2-5, with D perhaps TRBD1 (5 bases). CDR1 and CDR2 from the germline V gene are SGHAT and FQNNGV. Trimming cost V 5 bases and J 5 bases, with 18 bases left between them. The CDR3 totals 15 residues. The CDR3 reads CASSHSARAEETQYF. As DNA, the CDR3 is TGTGCCAGCAGCCATTCCGCCAGGGCGGAGGAGACCCAGTACTTC.

The genes are TRBV10-3 and TRBJ2-7; D is possibly TRBD1 (6 bases). There are 12 residues in the CDR3. CDR1 is ENHRY, CDR2 SYGVKD, per germline. Trimming cost V 8 bases and J 5 bases, with 13 bases left between them. The DNA for the CDR3 is TGTGCCATCGCCAGGGGAGAGGACGAGCAGTACTTC. Protein product: CAIARGEDEQYF.

The genes are TRBV25-1 and TRBJ2-5; 14 bases line up with TRBD2. V lost 8 bases to trimming and J lost 5 bases; unmatched junction nucleotides: 1. Germline loops: CDR1 MGHDK, CDR2 SYGVNS. This CDR3 spans 13 amino acids. The CDR3 region is CASRLAGGETQYF. CDR3 DNA: TGTGCCAGCCGACTAGCGGGAGGGGAGACCCAGTACTTC.